Detailed here is one T cell receptor (beta chain). Its antigen is as yet unknown. The sample comes from a study of cytomegalovirus exposure and HLA in healthy donors. General study results and limits: Using a false discovery rate of 0.05, a later analysis showed that some 16,000 TCR beta sequences were associated with HLA alleles.

The PCR had 60 Vbeta and 13 Jbeta primers. Assay: immunoSEQ multiplex PCR; the TCRdb copy retains only in-frame clones and omits some. The data contain 110,000 or so clones, over 70% of them singletons. The CDR3 is made up of 16 amino acids. CDR1 SGHDN and CDR2 FVKESK come from the germline V gene. V was clipped by 2 bases and J by 0 bases; unmatched bases: 5. The V call is TRBV14, the J call TRBJ1-1, with 8 bases lining up with TRBD1. The material sequenced was PBMCs. This receptor was identified in a male donor in good health and CMV-seronegative. The chain's CDR3 is CASSQPGQGMNTEAFF. Here the CDR3 DNA reads TGTGCCAGCAGCCAACCCGGACAGGGAATGAACACTGAAGCTTTCTTT.